The 16 T cell receptor beta chains in this list originate from one sample, sequenced in a study of blood T cell repertoires in COVID-19. TCRdb keeps only in-frame clones here, not all; method: immunoSEQ multiplex PCR. Among around 150,000 clones listed, roughly nine tenths were seen once. Sequencing was performed on peripheral blood. The source is a woman aged 55-75 years with active or convalescent COVID-19.

The rearrangement uses TRBV7-2 and TRBJ1-2, with a possible D match to TRBD1 (5 bases). The CDR3 is 13 residues long. Trimming pared 7 bases from V and 2 bases from J, leaving 11 bases between. Germline values: CDR1 SGHTA, CDR2 FQGNSA. The CDR3 region is CASTTGGNYGYTF. CDR3 sequence (DNA): TGTGCCAGCACAACGGGGGGGAACTATGGCTACACCTTC.

This chain connects TRBV19 to TRBJ2-2; D is uncertain. V was pared by 4 bases and J by 4 bases, with 4 bases between. This CDR3 comprises 12 residues. The germline gives CDR1 LNHDA, CDR2 SQIVND (reference sequence). CDR3 DNA sequence: TGTGCCAGTAGTACGGTCACCGGGGAGCTGTTTTTT. Its protein is CASSTVTGELFF. The whole variable domain, filled in from reference TRBV19 and TRBJ2-2, reads DGGITQSPKYLFRKEGQNVTLSCEQNLNHDAMYWYRQDPGQGLRLIYYSQIVNDFQKGDIAEGYSVSREKKESFPLTVTSAQKNPTAFYLCASSTVTGELFFGEGSRLTVL.

The chain links TRBV3-1 (or the pseudogene TRBV3-2) to TRBJ2-7; TRBD1 is a possible D gene (6 bases). Germline loops: CDR1 LGHDT, CDR2 YNNKEL (reference sequence). V lost 0 bases, J lost 3 bases, and 9 bases lay in between. CDR3 length equals 14 residues. The DNA for the CDR3 is TGTGCCAGCAGCCAAGAGGACAGTTACTACGAGCAGTACTTC. Its translation is CASSQEDSYYEQYF.

The chain links TRBV14 to TRBJ2-2; 8 bases line up with TRBD2. Germline CDR1 is SGHDN and CDR2 is FVKESK. The CDR3 runs 16 residues. The V segment lost 1 base and the J segment 7 bases; nucleotides outside the gene matches: 8. The CDR3 region is CASSQGLGGAIGELFF. The CDR3 DNA reads as TGTGCCAGCAGCCAAGGTCTCGGGGGGGCCATCGGGGAGCTGTTTTTT.

The chain couples TRBV4-3 to TRBJ2-7; possible D gene TRBD2, 6 bases. There are 15 residues in the CDR3. Germline V gives CDR1 LGHNA, CDR2 YSLEER. The V end lost 0 bases, the J end lost 6 bases, and 15 bases lay between the germline ends. The CDR3 DNA reads TGCGCCAGCAGCCAAGATTTCGAGACTAGTTCCGAGCAGTACTTC. It encodes CASSQDFETSSEQYF.

The chain employs TRBV5-1 and TRBJ1-1; weak D call: TRBD1 (6 bases). The germline gives CDR1 SGHRS, CDR2 YFSETQ. CDR3 length: 13 amino acids. Trimming took off 0 bases at V and 3 bases at J, with 6 bases between the two ends. The CDR3, as DNA: TGCGCCAGCAGCTTGGGGACAGACACTGAAGCTTTCTTT. Its protein product is CASSLGTDTEAFF.

The V call is TRBV19, the J call TRBJ1-1; D might be TRBD1 (5 bases). The CDR3 spans 15 residues. The germline V gene has CDR1 LNHDA and CDR2 SQIVND (reference sequence). V was clipped by 8 bases and J by 1 base, with 17 bases between them. CDR3 in DNA: TGTGCCAGTTTACCAGGGAAAGGAAAGAACACTGAAGCTTTCTTT. It yields the protein CASLPGKGKNTEAFF.

This clone turned up a few times. The V and J genes are TRBV9 and TRBJ1-6; no reliable D call. Trimming pared 4 bases from V and 7 bases from J, leaving 15 bases between. This CDR3 comprises 15 residues. Germline V gene sequence: CDR1 SGDLS, CDR2 YYNGEE. The CDR3 DNA sequence: TGTGCCAGCAGCACCCGGCCAGGAGGGAATTCACCCCTCCACTTT. This encodes CASSTRPGGNSPLHF.

The chain is built from TRBV4-1 and TRBJ1-4; tentative D call: TRBD1 (6 bases). Germline V gene lookup returns CDR1 MGHRA and CDR2 YSYEKL. V gave up 4 bases and J gave up 11 bases, with 20 bases separating them. The CDR3 loop spans 15 amino acids. The DNA of the CDR3 is TGCGCCAGCAGCCGCACTGGGACATTTATGGCCAAACTGTTTTTT. Its translation: CASSRTGTFMAKLFF.

The gene calls are TRBV6-2 or TRBV6-3 and TRBJ2-5; 12 nucleotides match TRBD2. The V gene end was trimmed by 3 bases and the J gene end by 4 bases; junction bases not matched to a gene: 18. This CDR3 is 20 amino acids long. Germline V lookup: CDR1 MNHEY, CDR2 SVGEGT. The CDR3 nucleotides are TGTGCCAGCAGTTATCTTCTCGGGTTAAAGACTAGCGGGGGAGGAGAGACCCAGTACTTC. This gives the protein CASSYLLGLKTSGGGETQYF.

This chain uses TRBV11-3 with TRBJ2-3; the D is unclear. This CDR3 has 14 amino acids. From germline, CDR1 is SGHNT and CDR2 YENEEA. Trimming took off 6 bases at V and 0 bases at J, with 10 bases between the two ends. CDR3 bases: TGTGCCAGCAGTATGGCTCAGAGCACAGATACGCAGTATTTT. Translating it yields CASSMAQSTDTQYF. The variable domain in full, with the rest retrieved from reference TRBV11-3 and TRBJ2-3, is EAGVVQSPRYKIIEKKQPVAFWCNPISGHNTLYWYLQNLGQGPELLIRYENEEAVDDSQLPKDRFSAERLKGVDSTLKIQPAELGDSAVYLCASSMAQSTDTQYFGPGTRLTVL.

The gene calls are TRBV27 and TRBJ1-5; D is unclear. The CDR3 sequence is 16 residues long. The germline V gene has CDR1 MNHEY and CDR2 SMNVEV (reference sequence). Trimming stripped 4 bases from V and 1 base from J, with 14 bases between. Written as DNA, the CDR3 is TGTGCCAGCAGTTGGAGTGGCGGTTCGAGCAATCAGCCCCAGCATTTT. Translating gives CASSWSGGSSNQPQHF.

The chain combines TRBV6-6 with TRBJ1-1; 7 nucleotides match TRBD1. The J segment lost 5 bases and the V segment lost 5 bases, leaving 8 bases of the junction unmatched. The CDR3 extends over 14 amino acids. Germline V gene sequence: CDR1 MNHNY, CDR2 SVGAGI (reference sequence). DNA of the CDR3: TGTGCCAGCAGTAAAGACAGGGTGGGGACTGAAGCTTTCTTT. Translated: CASSKDRVGTEAFF.

This CDR3 is CASSYRGGITEAFF. The CDR3 coding sequence is TGTGCCAGCAGTTACAGGGGCGGGATCACTGAAGCTTTCTTT. The chain couples TRBV6-5 to TRBJ1-1; D is perhaps TRBD1 (5 bases). Germline CDR1 reads MNHEY; CDR2 reads SVGAGI. The CDR3 covers 14 residues. The germline V and J ends were trimmed by 2 bases and 4 bases, with 11 bases remaining between them.

This clone was found a few times. The rearrangement links TRBV19 to TRBJ2-3; a weak D match, TRBD2 (6 bases). The CDR3 loop spans 16 amino acids. V gave up 5 bases and J gave up 3 bases, with 18 bases separating them. In germline, CDR1 is LNHDA, CDR2 SQIVND (reference sequence). The CDR3 region has the DNA TGTGCCAGTAGTCCCGGGACTGGGGTACAGACAGATACGCAGTATTTT. It translates to CASSPGTGVQTDTQYF.

The rearrangement links TRBV7-2 to TRBJ1-2; 8 bases align to TRBD1. Trimming at V came to 2 bases and at J to 5 bases, leaving 7 bases not matched to a gene. CDR3 length equals 15 residues. Germline V gives CDR1 SGHTA, CDR2 FQGNSA. The CDR3 sequence: CASSLKTGERYGYTF. Written as DNA, the CDR3 is TGTGCCAGCAGCTTAAAGACAGGGGAACGATATGGCTACACCTTC.